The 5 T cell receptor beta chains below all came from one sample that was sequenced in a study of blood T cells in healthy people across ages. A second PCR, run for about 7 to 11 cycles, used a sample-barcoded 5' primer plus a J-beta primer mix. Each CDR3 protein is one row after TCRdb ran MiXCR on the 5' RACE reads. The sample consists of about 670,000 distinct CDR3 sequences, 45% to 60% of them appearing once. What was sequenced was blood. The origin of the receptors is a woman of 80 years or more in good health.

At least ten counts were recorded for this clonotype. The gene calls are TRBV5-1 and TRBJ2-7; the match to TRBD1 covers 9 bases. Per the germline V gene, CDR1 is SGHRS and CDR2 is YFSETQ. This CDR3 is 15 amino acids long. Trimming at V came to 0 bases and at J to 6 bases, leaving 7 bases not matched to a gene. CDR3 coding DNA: TGCGCCAGCAGCTTGGGCGACAGGGGGAGTTCCGAGCAGTACTTC. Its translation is CASSLGDRGSSEQYF.

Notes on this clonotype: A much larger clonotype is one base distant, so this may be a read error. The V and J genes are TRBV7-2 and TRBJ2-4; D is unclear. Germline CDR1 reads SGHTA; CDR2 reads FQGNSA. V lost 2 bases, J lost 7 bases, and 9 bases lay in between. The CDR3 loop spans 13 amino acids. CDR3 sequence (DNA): TGTGCCAGCAGCTTAAGCGCCTGCAACATTCAGTACTTC. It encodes CASSLSACNIQYF.

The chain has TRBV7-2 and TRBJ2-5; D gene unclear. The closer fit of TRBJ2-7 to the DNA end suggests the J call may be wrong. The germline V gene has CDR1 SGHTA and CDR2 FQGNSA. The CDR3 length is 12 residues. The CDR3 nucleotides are TGTGCCAGCAGCTTAGCGATGGGCGAGCAGTACTTC. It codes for CASSLAMGEQYF.

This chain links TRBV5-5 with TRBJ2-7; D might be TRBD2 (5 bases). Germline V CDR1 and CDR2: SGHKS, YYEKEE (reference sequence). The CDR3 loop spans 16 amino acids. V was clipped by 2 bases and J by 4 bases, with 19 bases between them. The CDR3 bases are TGTGCCAGCAGCTTAACAGCTGCGCGGGCGGTATACGAGCAGTACTTC. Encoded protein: CASSLTAARAVYEQYF.

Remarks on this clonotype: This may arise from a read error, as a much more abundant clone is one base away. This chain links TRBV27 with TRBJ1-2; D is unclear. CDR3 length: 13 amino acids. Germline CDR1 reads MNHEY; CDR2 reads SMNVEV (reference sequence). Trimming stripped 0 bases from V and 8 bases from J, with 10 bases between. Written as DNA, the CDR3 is TGTGCCAGCAGTTTATCGGAGGCCTTCGGCTACACCTTC. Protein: CASSLSEAFGYTF.